Below are 2 T cell receptor beta chains sequenced from a single sample in a study of blood T cell repertoires in COVID-19. This table comes from immunoSEQ multiplex PCR, and its TCRdb copy is limited to in-frame clones, with some not included. This sample has more than 150,000 clones, with approximately 83% found just once. Material: PBMCs or T cells enriched from blood (not recorded which). Receptors originate from a woman aged 60-75 years who had recovered from COVID-19.

This chain connects TRBV12-5 to TRBJ2-5; TRBD1 matches at 8 bases. The germline V gene has CDR1 LGHNT and CDR2 FRNRAP. This CDR3 spans 14 amino acids. Germline trimming cut 10 bases from V and 4 bases from J; bases unmatched to any gene: 11. The chain's CDR3 is CATQGAGDGETQYF. DNA of the CDR3: TGTGCTACCCAGGGGGCCGGGGATGGAGAGACCCAGTACTTC.

This clone was recorded once. This chain links TRBV11-2 with TRBJ1-2; 8 nucleotides agree with TRBD1. The junction had 2 bases not matched to a gene; V was cut back by 5 bases and J by 0 bases. The V gene's germline CDR1 is SGHAT and CDR2 FQNNGV. The CDR3 spans 14 residues. The CDR3 nucleotides are TGTGCCAGCAGCCCAGGGGGCACTAACTATGGCTACACCTTC. Its protein product is CASSPGGTNYGYTF. Using reference TRBV11-2 and TRBJ1-2 for the parts outside the CDR3, the full variable domain is EAGVAQSPRYKIIEKRQSVAFWCNPISGHATLYWYQQILGQGPKLLIQFQNNGVVDDSQLPKDRFSAERLKGVDSTLKIQPAKLEDSAVYLCASSPGGTNYGYTFGSGTRLTVV.